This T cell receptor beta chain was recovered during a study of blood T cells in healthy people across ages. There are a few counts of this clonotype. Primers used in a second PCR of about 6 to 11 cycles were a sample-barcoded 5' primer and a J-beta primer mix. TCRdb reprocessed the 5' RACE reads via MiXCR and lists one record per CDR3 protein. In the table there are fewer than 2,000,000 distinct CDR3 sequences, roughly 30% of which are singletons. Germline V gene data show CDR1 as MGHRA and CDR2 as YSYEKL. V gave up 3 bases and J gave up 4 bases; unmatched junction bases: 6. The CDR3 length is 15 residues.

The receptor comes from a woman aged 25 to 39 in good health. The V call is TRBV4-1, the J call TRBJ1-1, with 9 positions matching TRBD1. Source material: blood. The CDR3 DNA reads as TGCGCCAGCAGCCAGGGGGACAGGGCGGGCACTGAAGCTTTCTTT. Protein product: CASSQGDRAGTEAFF.